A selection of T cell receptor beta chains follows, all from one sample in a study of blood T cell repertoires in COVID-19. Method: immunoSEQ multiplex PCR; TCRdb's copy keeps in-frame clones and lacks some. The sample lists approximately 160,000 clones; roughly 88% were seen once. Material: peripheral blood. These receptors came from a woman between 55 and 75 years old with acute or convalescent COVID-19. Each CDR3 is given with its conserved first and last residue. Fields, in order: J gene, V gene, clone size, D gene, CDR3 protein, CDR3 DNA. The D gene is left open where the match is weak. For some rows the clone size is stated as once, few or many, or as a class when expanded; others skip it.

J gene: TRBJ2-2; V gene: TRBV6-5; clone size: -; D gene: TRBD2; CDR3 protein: CASSYLLAGGTGELFF; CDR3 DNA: TGTGCCAGCAGTTACTTGCTAGCGGGGGGGACCGGGGAGCTGTTTTTT
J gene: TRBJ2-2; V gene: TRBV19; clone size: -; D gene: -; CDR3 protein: CASSIGEGAQSGELFF; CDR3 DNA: TGTGCCAGTAGTATAGGCGAAGGGGCGCAATCCGGGGAGCTGTTTTTT
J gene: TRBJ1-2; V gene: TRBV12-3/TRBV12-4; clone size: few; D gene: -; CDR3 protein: CASSPGEYGYTF; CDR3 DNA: TGTGCCAGCAGTCCCGGGGAGTATGGCTACACCTTC
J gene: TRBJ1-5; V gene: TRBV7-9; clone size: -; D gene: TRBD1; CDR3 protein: CASSLAYGTGGNQPQHF; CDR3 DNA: TGTGCCAGCAGCTTAGCCTACGGGACAGGGGGCAATCAGCCCCAGCATTTT
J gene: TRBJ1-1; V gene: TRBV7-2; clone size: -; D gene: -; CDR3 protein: CASSLNGGDTEAFF; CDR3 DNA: TGTGCCAGCAGCTTGAATGGGGGGGACACTGAAGCTTTCTTT
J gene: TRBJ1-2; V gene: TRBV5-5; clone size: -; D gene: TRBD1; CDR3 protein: CASSPQGQSYGYTF; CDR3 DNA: TGTGCCAGCAGCCCCCAGGGACAGTCCTATGGCTACACCTTC
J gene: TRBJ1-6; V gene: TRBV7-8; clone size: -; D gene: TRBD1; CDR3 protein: CASSFPSERQGFSPLHF; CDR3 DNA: TGTGCCAGCAGCTTTCCCTCCGAGAGACAGGGTTTTTCACCCCTCCACTTT
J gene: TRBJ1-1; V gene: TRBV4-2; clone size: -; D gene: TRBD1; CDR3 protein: CASRAQGTAPEAFF; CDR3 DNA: TGTGCCAGCAGGGCCCAAGGGACAGCCCCCGAAGCTTTCTTT
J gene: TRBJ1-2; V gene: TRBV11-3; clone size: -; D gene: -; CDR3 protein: CASSLVVGRVDYGYTF; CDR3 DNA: TGTGCCAGCAGCTTAGTGGTGGGCAGGGTAGACTATGGCTACACCTTC
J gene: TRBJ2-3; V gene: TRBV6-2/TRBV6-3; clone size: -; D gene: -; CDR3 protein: CASSRQSDTQYF; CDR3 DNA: TGTGCCAGCAGCCGACAGTCAGATACGCAGTATTTT
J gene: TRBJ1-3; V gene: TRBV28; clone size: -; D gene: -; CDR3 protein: CASHQGGAGNTIYF; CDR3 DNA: TGTGCCAGCCACCAGGGAGGGGCCGGAAACACCATATATTTT
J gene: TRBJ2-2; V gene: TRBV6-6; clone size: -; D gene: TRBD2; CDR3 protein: CASRETSGGGTGELFF; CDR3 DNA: TGTGCCAGCAGGGAGACTAGCGGGGGGGGAACCGGGGAGCTGTTTTTT
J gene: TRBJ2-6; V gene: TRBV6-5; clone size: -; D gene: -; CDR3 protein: CASSLRGTGANVLTF; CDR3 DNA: TGTGCCAGCAGTCTACGGGGGACCGGGGCCAACGTCCTGACTTTC
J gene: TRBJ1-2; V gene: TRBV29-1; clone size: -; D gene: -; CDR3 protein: CSAQGGGGGYTF; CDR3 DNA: TGCAGCGCCCAAGGGGGGGGTGGTGGCTACACCTTC
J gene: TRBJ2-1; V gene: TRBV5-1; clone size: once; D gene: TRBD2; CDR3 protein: CASSLAPSGGRYNEQFF; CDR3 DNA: TGCGCCAGCAGCTTGGCTCCTAGCGGGGGGCGGTACAATGAGCAGTTCTTC
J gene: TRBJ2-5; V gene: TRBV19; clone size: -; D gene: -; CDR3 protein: CASSTSVRRRQETQYF; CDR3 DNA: TGTGCCAGTAGTACCTCGGTCAGGAGGAGGCAAGAGACCCAGTACTTC
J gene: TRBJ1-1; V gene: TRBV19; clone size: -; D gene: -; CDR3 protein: CASSGGRNTEAFF; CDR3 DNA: TGTGCCAGTAGTGGGGGCAGGAACACTGAAGCTTTCTTT
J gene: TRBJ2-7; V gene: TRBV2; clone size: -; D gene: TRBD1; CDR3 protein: CASSEGQGYYEQYF; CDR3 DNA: TGTGCCAGCAGTGAAGGACAGGGGTACTACGAGCAGTACTTC
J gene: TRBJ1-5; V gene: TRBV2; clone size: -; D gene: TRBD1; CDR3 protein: CASTPGQGAVGPQHF; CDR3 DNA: TGTGCCAGCACCCCTGGACAGGGGGCTGTAGGGCCCCAGCATTTT
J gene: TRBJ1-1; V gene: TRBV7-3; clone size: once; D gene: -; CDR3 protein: CASSLTRQNTEAFF; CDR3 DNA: TGTGCCAGCAGCTTAACTAGACAAAACACTGAAGCTTTCTTT
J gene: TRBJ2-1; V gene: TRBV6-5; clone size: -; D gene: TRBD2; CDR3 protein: CASSYSLLAGGREQFF; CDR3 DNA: TGTGCCAGCAGTTACTCCCTACTAGCGGGGGGCCGGGAGCAGTTCTTC
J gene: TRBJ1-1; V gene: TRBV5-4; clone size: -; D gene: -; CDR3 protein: CASSSGGERRTEAFF; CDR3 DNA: TGTGCCAGCAGTTCGGGCGGGGAGCGGAGGACTGAAGCTTTCTTT